Below, 5 T cell receptor beta chains from the same sample are listed, as sequenced in a study of response to subunit inactivated influenza vaccine (dated by TCRdb to the late 2010s). Libraries were constructed by RT-PCR. Sequencing used an Illumina HiSeq 2500. TCRdb reprocessing: public reads trimmed at Q25 with fastp, clones called with MiXCR, in-frame beta chains kept. A single entry per CDR3 protein holds the most common genes and DNA from its merged rows. Across this sample there are a few hundred thousand distinct CDR3 sequences, with around 15% seen only once. The ten top clones hold around 10% of the sample. The input for sequencing was PBMCs from blood, taken 11 to 12 days after vaccination. These receptors were taken from a man aged 45 to 65 who received an inactivated influenza vaccine. Donor details come from another sample of the same person, matched by shared clones.

V is TRBV14 and J is TRBJ1-6, with 7 bases fitting TRBD1. The CDR3 runs 14 residues. The junction had 8 bases not matched to a gene; V was cut back by 8 bases and J by 7 bases. Germline loops: CDR1 SGHDN, CDR2 FVKESK. In DNA form, the CDR3 reads TGTGCCAGCTCGACAGGGTTAAGCAATTCACCCCTCCACTTT. Amino acids: CASSTGLSNSPLHF. Filled out from reference TRBV14 and TRBJ1-6, the complete variable domain reads EAGVTQFPSHSVIEKGQTVTLRCDPISGHDNLYWYRRVMGKEIKFLLHFVKESKQDESGMPNNRFLAERTGGTYSTLKVQPAELEDSGVYFCASSTGLSNSPLHFGNGTRLTVT.

This clonotype was observed a few times. This CDR3 reads CASGQTGQTNTEAFF. DNA of the CDR3: TGTGCTAGTGGCCAGACTGGACAGACAAACACTGAAGCTTTCTTT. The chain carries TRBV12-5 and TRBJ1-1, with a weak D call TRBD1 (6 bases). This CDR3 region has 15 residues. Trimming cost V 6 bases and J 2 bases, with 16 bases left between them. Germline V gene sequence: CDR1 LGHNT, CDR2 FRNRAP.

This sequence joins TRBV12-3 or TRBV12-4 and TRBJ2-1; TRBD1 matches 10 bases. CDR3 length: 16 residues. After removal of 5 bases from V and 6 bases from J, the junction contained 10 bases not matched to a gene. The CDR3 DNA is TGTGCCAGCAGTCCACGACAGGGGGCGCGTGGCAATGAGCAGTTCTTC. Protein sequence: CASSPRQGARGNEQFF.

CDR3 in DNA: TGTGCCACAGACAGAAGCTATAGAAGAAACACCATATATTTT. It encodes CATDRSYRRNTIYF. V usage is TRBV24-1 and J usage is TRBJ1-3; a weak D match, TRBD1 (5 bases). Germline CDR1 reads KGHDR; CDR2 reads SFDVKD. There are 14 residues in the CDR3. V shed 10 bases and J shed 5 bases, with 17 bases lying between them.

This clonotype has a count of ten or more. This chain links TRBV7-8 with TRBJ2-5, with D possibly being TRBD2 (6 bases). The germline V and J ends were trimmed by 2 bases and 5 bases, with 15 bases remaining between them. Germline loops: CDR1 SGHVS, CDR2 FQNEAQ. This CDR3 region has 15 residues. The CDR3 loop is CASSLFSGVAETQYF. In DNA, the CDR3 is TGTGCCAGCAGCTTATTCTCGGGAGTTGCCGAGACCCAGTACTTC.